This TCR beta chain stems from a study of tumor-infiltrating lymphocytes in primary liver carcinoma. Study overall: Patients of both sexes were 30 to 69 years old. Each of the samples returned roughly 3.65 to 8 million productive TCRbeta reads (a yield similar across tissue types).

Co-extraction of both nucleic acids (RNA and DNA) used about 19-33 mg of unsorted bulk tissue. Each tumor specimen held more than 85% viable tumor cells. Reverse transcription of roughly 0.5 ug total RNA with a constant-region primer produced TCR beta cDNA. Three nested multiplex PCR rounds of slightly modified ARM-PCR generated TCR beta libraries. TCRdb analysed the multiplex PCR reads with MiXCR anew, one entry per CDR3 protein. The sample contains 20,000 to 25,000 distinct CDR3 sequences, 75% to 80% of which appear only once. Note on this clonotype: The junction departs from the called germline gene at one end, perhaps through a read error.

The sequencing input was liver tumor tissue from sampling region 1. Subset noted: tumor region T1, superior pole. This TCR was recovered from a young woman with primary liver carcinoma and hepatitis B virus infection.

The CDR3 nucleotides are TGCGCCAGCACCCAAGATTGGGACTACGGCTACAATGAGCGGTTCTTC. The encoded protein is CASTQDWDYGYNERFF. This rearrangement joins TRBV4-3 to TRBJ2-1; 7 bases align to TRBD2. The CDR3 is 16 residues long. The V gene's germline CDR1 is LGHNA and CDR2 YSLEER.